A single sample gave rise to the 28 T cell receptor beta chains below, sequenced in a study of blood T cell repertoires in COVID-19. TCRdb's table, derived via immunoSEQ multiplex PCR, lists solely in-frame clones and lacks some. Of 650,000 to 800,000 clones listed, 80% to 90% are singletons. Source material: peripheral blood. These receptors originate from a woman between 18 and 29 years old with acute or convalescent COVID-19.

J is TRBJ1-6 and V is TRBV5-5, with D unclear. The CDR3 has 15 residues. V lost 0 bases to trimming and J lost 0 bases, with 4 bases between them. Germline V CDR1 and CDR2: SGHKS, YYEKEE (reference sequence). The CDR3 spells CASSLESSYNSPLHF. The CDR3, as DNA: TGTGCCAGCAGCTTGGAGAGCTCCTATAATTCACCCCTCCACTTT.

The J gene is TRBJ2-3, the V gene TRBV7-2; TRBD2 agrees at 9 bases. Losses at the gene ends were 6 bases for V and 2 bases for J; bases not matched to a gene: 3. Germline-derived CDR1 and CDR2 are SGHTA and FQGNSA. CDR3 length equals 14 residues. CDR3 sequence: CASRKRGATDTQYF. The CDR3 nucleotides read TGTGCCAGCAGAAAGCGGGGGGCCACAGATACGCAGTATTTT.

The V gene is TRBV20-1, the J gene TRBJ2-1; 8 bases are shared with TRBD2. V gave up 3 bases and J gave up 0 bases; unmatched junction bases: 4. The CDR3 is 15 residues long. Germline lookup yields CDR1 DFQATT and CDR2 SNEGSKA (reference sequence). CDR3 sequence: CSASKSGGSYNEQFF. CDR3 DNA: TGCAGTGCTAGTAAAAGCGGGGGCTCCTACAATGAGCAGTTCTTC.

V and J are TRBV5-4 and TRBJ2-3; 11 bases agree with TRBD2. After removal of 3 bases from V and 1 base from J, the junction contained 13 bases not matched to a gene. The CDR3 length is 19 residues. Germline CDR1 and CDR2: SGHNT and YYREEE (reference sequence). The CDR3 sequence is CASSSHLVPGLAGTDTQYF. The DNA of the CDR3 is TGTGCCAGCAGCTCGCACCTGGTACCGGGACTAGCGGGCACAGATACGCAGTATTTT.

This clone was observed a single time. The chain uses TRBV15 and TRBJ2-2; TRBD2 agrees at 9 bases. CDR1 and CDR2 (germline): LNHNV, YYDKDF (reference sequence). The V and J ends lost 8 bases and 0 bases, in that order; junction bases with no gene match: 7. The CDR3 length is 16 residues. The CDR3 spells CATEEAGGSNTGELFF. In DNA, the CDR3 is TGTGCCACCGAAGAAGCGGGGGGATCGAACACCGGGGAGCTGTTTTTT.

The CDR3 loop reads CASSIRDRVGAYEQYF. DNA of the CDR3: TGTGCCAGTAGTATTCGGGACAGGGTGGGAGCCTACGAGCAGTACTTC. The chain combines TRBV19 with TRBJ2-7, with 9 nucleotides matching TRBD1. V shed 3 bases and J 2 bases; nucleotides not matched to a gene: 8. CDR3 length equals 16 residues. Germline CDR1 LNHDA, CDR2 SQIVND (reference sequence).

V gene TRBV4-1 combines with J gene TRBJ2-2; 7 bases match TRBD2. The CDR3 runs 16 residues. The trim removed 1 base at V and 4 bases at J, leaving 6 bases unmatched. Looked up from germline, CDR1 is MGHRA and CDR2 is YSYEKL. Here the CDR3 reads CASSQGFSGSTGELFF. The CDR3 DNA reads TGCGCCAGCAGCCAAGGGTTTAGCGGGTCCACCGGGGAGCTGTTTTTT.

This rearrangement joins TRBV5-1 to TRBJ1-1, with 8 bases fitting TRBD1. J gave up 5 bases and V 3 bases, and 6 bases lay outside the gene matches. Germline V CDR1 and CDR2: SGHRS, YFSETQ. The CDR3 contains 14 residues. The CDR3 sequence is CASSSTGGETEAFF. The CDR3 coding sequence is TGCGCCAGCAGCTCAACAGGGGGTGAGACTGAAGCTTTCTTT.

The rearrangement joins TRBV6-5 to TRBJ1-1; TRBD1 might be the D (5 bases). This CDR3 has 14 residues. The germline gives CDR1 MNHEY, CDR2 SVGAGI. V gave up 6 bases and J gave up 2 bases, with 13 bases separating them. This CDR3 is CASRIGGGNTEAFF. DNA for the CDR3: TGTGCCAGCAGAATTGGGGGGGGAAACACTGAAGCTTTCTTT.

J is TRBJ2-1 and V is TRBV7-9; D gene uncertain. Trimming pared 1 base from V and 0 bases from J, leaving 10 bases between. The CDR3 covers 16 residues. CDR1 and CDR2 from the germline V gene are SEHNR and FQNEAQ (reference sequence). CDR3 sequence reads: CASSLGPASSYNEQFF. CDR3 DNA sequence: TGTGCCAGCAGCTTAGGTCCGGCTAGCTCCTACAATGAGCAGTTCTTC.

Note on this clone: Other DNA sequences in this specimen translate into the identical CDR3. The V call is TRBV27, the J call TRBJ1-2, with 10 bases fitting TRBD1. V lost 4 bases and J lost 5; bases outside the gene matches: 4. The CDR3 sequence is 14 residues long. From germline, CDR1 is MNHEY and CDR2 SMNVEV (reference sequence). This chain's CDR3 is CASSSQGQGYGYTF. Written as DNA, the CDR3 is TGTGCCAGCAGTTCTCAGGGACAGGGGTATGGCTACACCTTC.

V and J are TRBV10-3 and TRBJ1-1; 8 nucleotides align to TRBD1. Losses at the gene ends were 3 bases for V and 8 bases for J; bases not matched to a gene: 2. This CDR3 spans 12 amino acids. Germline lookup yields CDR1 ENHRY and CDR2 SYGVKD. The CDR3 is CAISEDRGEAFF. DNA of the CDR3: TGTGCCATCAGTGAAGACAGGGGCGAAGCTTTCTTT.

The rearrangement joins TRBV4-1 to TRBJ1-2; TRBD1 matches 8 bases. The CDR3 extends over 18 amino acids. The V and J ends lost 1 base and 4 bases, in that order; junction bases with no gene match: 14. The germline V gene encodes CDR1 MGHRA and CDR2 YSYEKL. CDR3 coding DNA: TGCGCCAGCAGCCAAGGCAACGGCAGGGGGCTAGTCCCCTATGGCTACACCTTC. The encoded protein is CASSQGNGRGLVPYGYTF.

The chain recombines TRBV2 with TRBJ1-1, with D possibly being TRBD1 (6 bases). This CDR3 spans 13 amino acids. V lost 9 bases to trimming and J lost 12 bases, with 23 bases between them. Germline V gives CDR1 SNHLY, CDR2 FYNNEI. CDR3 protein: CASALQGSEATFF. CDR3 sequence (DNA): TGTGCCAGTGCTTTGCAGGGGAGTGAGGCTACTTTCTTT.

The rearrangement joins TRBV5-1 to TRBJ2-3; 10 bases line up with TRBD2. CDR3 length equals 17 residues. The trim removed 0 bases at V and 0 bases at J, leaving 4 bases unmatched. Looked up from germline, CDR1 is SGHRS and CDR2 is YFSETQ. The CDR3 sequence: CASSLVTSGSSTDTQYF. The CDR3 nucleotides are TGCGCCAGCAGCTTGGTGACTAGCGGGTCGAGCACAGATACGCAGTATTTT.

This clone was recorded a few times. The CDR3 DNA is TGTGCCAGCAGCCAACCATATTCACCCCTCCACTTT. It is translated as CASSQPYSPLHF. J is TRBJ1-6 and V is TRBV14; no clear D gene. The CDR3 is 12 residues long. Germline-derived CDR1 and CDR2 are SGHDN and FVKESK. V shed 2 bases and J shed 8 bases, with 4 bases lying between them. Variable domain in full (rest from reference TRBV14 and TRBJ1-6): EAGVTQFPSHSVIEKGQTVTLRCDPISGHDNLYWYRRVMGKEIKFLLHFVKESKQDESGMPNNRFLAERTGGTYSTLKVQPAELEDSGVYFCASSQPYSPLHFGNGTRLTVT.

The V and J genes are TRBV5-5 and TRBJ2-7; a possible D gene is TRBD2 (5 bases). This CDR3 is 13 amino acids long. Germline CDR1 SGHKS, CDR2 YYEKEE (reference sequence). V shed 0 bases and J shed 9 bases, with 13 bases lying between them. The CDR3 reads CASSLVVGDGQYF. DNA for the CDR3: TGTGCCAGCAGCTTGGTCGTCGGGGATGGGCAGTACTTC.

The gene calls are TRBV3-1 (or the pseudogene TRBV3-2) and TRBJ2-1; maybe TRBD1 (6 bases). V lost 7 bases and J 0 bases, leaving 13 bases between the germline ends. The CDR3 covers 15 residues. Germline lookup yields CDR1 LGHDT and CDR2 YNNKEL (reference sequence). In DNA, the CDR3 is TGTGCCAGCACCCGTCAGGGGAGCTCCTACAATGAGCAGTTCTTC. Its translation is CASTRQGSSYNEQFF.

J is TRBJ1-1 and V is TRBV5-6; D unclear. The CDR3 spans 13 residues. Between the trimmed V and J ends, which lost 4 bases and 1 base, there was a span of 8 bases. The germline CDR1 and CDR2 sequences are SGHDT and YYEEEE. CDR3 nucleotide sequence: TGTGCCAGCAGCGGCAGTCCGAACACTGAAGCTTTCTTT. It specifies CASSGSPNTEAFF. Variable domain in full (rest from reference TRBV5-6 and TRBJ1-1): DAGVTQSPTHLIKTRGQQVTLRCSPKSGHDTVSWYQQALGQGPQFIFQYYEEEERQRGNFPDRFSGHQFPNYSSELNVNALLLGDSALYLCASSGSPNTEAFFGQGTRLTVV.

J is TRBJ2-1 and V is TRBV6-2 or TRBV6-3; D gene ambiguous. Trimming stripped 3 bases from V and 0 bases from J, with 9 bases between. Germline V gives CDR1 MNHEY, CDR2 SVGEGT. The CDR3 is 15 amino acids. CDR3 sequence reads: CASSYWQSSYNEQFF. The CDR3 DNA reads as TGTGCCAGCAGTTATTGGCAAAGCTCCTACAATGAGCAGTTCTTC.

The chain carries TRBV27 and TRBJ1-6, with 12 bases aligning to TRBD1. Germline V gene lookup returns CDR1 MNHEY and CDR2 SMNVEV (reference sequence). This CDR3 is 15 amino acids long. With 5 bases clipped from V and 9 bases from J, the junction kept 5 bases outside the gene matches. CDR3 loop: CASSPGQGAGSPLHF. The CDR3 DNA reads TGTGCCAGCAGTCCGGGACAGGGGGCTGGTTCACCCCTCCACTTT.

The gene calls are TRBV30 and TRBJ2-7; 7 bases line up with TRBD2. After removal of 1 base from V and 1 base from J, the junction contained 10 bases not matched to a gene. There are 16 residues in the CDR3. CDR1 and CDR2 (germline): GTSNPN, SVGIG (reference sequence). The CDR3 loop reads CAWSDPGGSVSYEQYF. CDR3 DNA: TGTGCCTGGAGTGACCCCGGGGGGTCGGTGTCCTACGAGCAGTACTTC. Drawing the rest from reference TRBV30 and TRBJ2-7, the complete variable domain is SQTIHQWPATLVQPVGSPLSLECTVEGTSNPNLYWYRQAAGRGLQLLFYSVGIGQISSEVPQNLSASRPQDRQFILSSKKLLLSDSGFYLCAWSDPGGSVSYEQYFGPGTRLTVT.

The chain recombines TRBV4-3 with TRBJ2-3; possible D gene TRBD2, 7 bases. Germline CDR1 LGHNA, CDR2 YSLEER. Trimming shortened V by 0 bases and J by 2 bases, and 15 bases separated the two germline ends. This CDR3 region has 17 residues. CDR3 in amino acids: CASSQDKGGPFTDTQYF. In DNA, the CDR3 is TGCGCCAGCAGCCAAGATAAGGGGGGGCCCTTCACAGATACGCAGTATTTT.

The chain combines TRBV15 with TRBJ1-1, with D maybe TRBD1 (5 bases). The CDR3 is 12 residues long. CDR1 and CDR2 (germline): LNHNV, YYDKDF (reference sequence). Trimming removed 4 bases from V and 7 bases from J, with 10 bases in between. CDR3 amino acids: CATSKIGGEAFF. The CDR3 bases are TGTGCCACCAGCAAGATCGGGGGTGAAGCTTTCTTT.

The V call is TRBV9, the J call TRBJ1-1; perhaps TRBD1 as D (5 bases). CDR1 is SGDLS and CDR2 is YYNGEE in the germline V gene. V dropped 1 base and J dropped 1 base, with 8 bases sitting between them. The CDR3 is 14 residues long. The CDR3 DNA is TGTGCCAGCAGCGTAACTACAGGGAACACTGAAGCTTTCTTT. Translation: CASSVTTGNTEAFF.

On this clone: The sample has other DNA sequences that encode this CDR3 too. The J gene is TRBJ2-5, the V gene TRBV12-3 or TRBV12-4; D is ambiguous. Trimming stripped 4 bases from V and 5 bases from J, with 5 bases between. The CDR3 is 11 amino acids. CDR3 protein: CASSSRETQYF. The CDR3 DNA is TGTGCCAGCAGTTCCAGGGAGACCCAGTACTTC.

This clone occurred once. V usage is TRBV5-1 and J usage is TRBJ1-1; D possibly corresponds to TRBD1 (6 bases). CDR3 length equals 17 residues. Germline assignment: CDR1 SGHRS and CDR2 YFSETQ. V lost 6 bases to trimming and J lost 4 bases, with 25 bases between them. The CDR3 region has the DNA TGCGCCAGCAACGTCATTAGAGGGACACGGTGGAGCACTGAAGCTTTCTTT. Translating it yields CASNVIRGTRWSTEAFF.

This chain joins TRBV20-1 and TRBJ1-5; D is possibly TRBD1 (6 bases). With 5 bases removed from V and 6 bases from J, the gap between germline ends came to 8 bases. Germline V gene data show CDR1 as DFQATT and CDR2 as SNEGSKA (reference sequence). There are 11 residues in the CDR3. The chain's CDR3 is CSASQGQPQHF. The CDR3 DNA sequence: TGCAGTGCTTCACAGGGTCAGCCCCAGCATTTT.